This TCR beta chain was identified in a study of OX40 agonist ivuxolimab in advanced cancers. In the study overall: Prior checkpoint blockade (anti-PD-1, anti-PD-L1 or anti-CTLA-4) was permitted; approximately 41% had it.

The CDR3 runs 17 residues. Losses at the gene ends were 0 bases for V and 1 base for J; bases not matched to a gene: 6. Germline V gene sequence: CDR1 LGHNA, CDR2 YNFKEQ. Assay: immunoSEQ multiplex PCR; the TCRdb copy retains only in-frame clones and omits some. The sample has around 69,000 clones; 80% to 90% are singletons. The chain uses TRBV4-2 and TRBJ2-1, with 7 bases fitting TRBD2. The input for sequencing was CD4+ or CD8+ T cells sorted from blood, taken in a trial of the OX40 agonist ivuxolimab. The TCR sequence derives from an adult with an advanced solid tumor such as melanoma, head and neck, liver or kidney cancer. CDR3 loop: CASSQDLGGSSYNEQFF. CDR3 DNA sequence: TGTGCCAGCAGCCAAGATCTAGGCGGGAGTTCCTACAATGAGCAGTTCTTC.